This T cell receptor (beta chain) was sequenced during a study of T cells in Graves' hyperthyroidism and ophthalmopathy. The study's findings and limits: From stable hyperthyroidism, ophthalmopathy was set apart by a 13 V-J model.

Patients were aged 18 to 65, had disease duration under 2 months, and had newly diagnosed hyperthyroidism. Exclusion of a patient resulted from uncontrolled infection, other autoimmune disease, pregnancy or lactation. Diagnosis relied on clinical symptoms, serum thyroxine and TRAb, thyroid ultrasound and orbital computed tomography. The CDR3 is 16 residues long. The V end was cut by 3 bases, the J end by 3 bases, with 14 bases between. Looked up from germline, CDR1 is MNHNS and CDR2 is SASEGT. Amplification of TCR beta CDR3 regions was performed using RNA transcripts as template. The primer set for the first-round RT-PCR of the TCR CDR3 was HTBI. TCRdb independently ran MiXCR on the multiplex PCR reads; one entry per CDR3 protein. Among about 680,000 distinct CDR3 sequences listed, roughly a third were seen once. With regard to this clonotype: Its specificity is unknown.

This clonotype originated in a woman in her thirties or forties with Graves' hyperthyroidism. Input material: blood. The chain is built from TRBV6-1 and TRBJ2-2; maybe TRBD2 (5 bases). CDR3 DNA: TGTGCCAGCAGTGATATTTGCGGGCGAGACACCGGGGAGCTGTTTTTT. Amino acids: CASSDICGRDTGELFF.